This T cell receptor beta chain was obtained from a study of T cell responses to AZD1222 COVID-19 vaccine. Study outcomes and limitations: Only a handful of individuals given AZD1222 were seropositive at baseline. Nearly half of spike-specific TCRs reportedly target variant regions that are unmutated in the B.1.351 and B.1.1.7 variants. Donors were mostly white British, more females; clonal diversity possibly underestimated. Two AZD1222 administrations were followed by greater Spike-specific TCR breadth and depth.

The CDR3 has 15 amino acids. V lost 0 bases, J lost 0 bases, and 6 bases lay in between. CDR1 and CDR2 (germline): SGDLS, YYNGEE. Notes on this clone: The target antigen is unknown.

Using immunoSEQ multiplex PCR, the repertoire was profiled, and TCRdb retains in-frame clones only, with some absent. Of approximately 200,000 clones in the sample, about 94% were seen once. The chain carries TRBV9 and TRBJ2-2, with D unresolved. This clonotype was sampled from an adult who received the MenACWY meningococcal vaccine as a control. The starting material was peripheral blood, obtained 28 days after the second dose of the MenACWY control vaccine. The CDR3 is CASSVAGSNTGELFF. CDR3 nucleotides: TGTGCCAGCAGCGTAGCTGGGTCGAACACCGGGGAGCTGTTTTTT.